These 9 T cell receptor beta chains were sequenced from one sample in a study of control samples from healthy donors and cancer patients. Here immunoSEQ multiplex PCR was the method, and the copy in TCRdb shows in-frame clones only, minus some. This sample carries fewer than 500,000 clones, around 90% of them seen once, and the ten largest clones take 5.5% to 8%. What was sequenced was PBMCs. Source of these receptors: a man between 35 and 55 years old with head and neck cancer.

The rearrangement joins TRBV6-1 to TRBJ2-2; D gene uncertain. This CDR3 has 16 residues. CDR1 MNHNS and CDR2 SASEGT come from the germline V gene. The V end was cut by 3 bases, the J end by 8 bases, with 19 bases between. The CDR3 loop is CASSDNPPNIPGELFF. CDR3 DNA: TGTGCCAGCAGTGATAACCCCCCGAATATACCGGGGGAGCTGTTTTTT.

The chain couples TRBV11-2 to TRBJ2-7, with 10 bases aligning to TRBD1. The V and J ends lost 5 bases and 5 bases, in that order; junction bases with no gene match: 9. This CDR3 is built from 15 residues. Germline V gene data show CDR1 as SGHAT and CDR2 as FQNNGV. The CDR3 DNA reads TGTGCCAGCAGCGCACGGGACAGGGGAAGGCACGAGCAGTACTTC. Translating it yields CASSARDRGRHEQYF.

The chain employs TRBV6-1 and TRBJ1-2, with no clear D. The V gene's germline CDR1 is MNHNS and CDR2 SASEGT. The V gene lost 0 bases and the J gene lost 4 bases, with 9 bases spanning the gap. This CDR3 spans 14 amino acids. CDR3 nucleotide sequence: TGTGCCAGCAGTGAAGCCGGGGTGCCCTATGGCTACACCTTC. It translates to CASSEAGVPYGYTF.

This clone has more than one count but fewer than ten. The J gene is TRBJ1-5, the V gene TRBV4-1; D perhaps matches TRBD1 (5 bases). V was clipped by 1 base and J by 0 bases, with 10 bases between them. This CDR3 spans 16 amino acids. Germline V lookup: CDR1 MGHRA, CDR2 YSYEKL. The CDR3 region has the DNA TGCGCCAGCAGCCAAGTCCCACAGGCTAGCAATCAGCCCCAGCATTTT. The encoded protein is CASSQVPQASNQPQHF.

The V call is TRBV2, the J call TRBJ2-1; 9 positions agree with TRBD1. Germline trimming cut 3 bases from V and 6 bases from J; bases unmatched to any gene: 3. The CDR3 covers 14 residues. CDR1 is SNHLY and CDR2 is FYNNEI in the germline V gene. CDR3 nucleotide sequence: TGTGCCAGCAGTGATGGACAGGGGCCCAATGAGCAGTTCTTC. As protein: CASSDGQGPNEQFF.

The rearrangement joins TRBV6-5 to TRBJ2-7; 10 nucleotides line up with TRBD1. V was clipped by 11 bases and J by 5 bases; unmatched bases: 6. CDR1 MNHEY and CDR2 SVGAGI come from the germline V gene. The CDR3 length is 12 residues. CDR3 protein: CAGQGDYHEQYF. The CDR3 DNA sequence: TGTGCCGGACAGGGGGACTACCACGAGCAGTACTTC.

The chain links TRBV18 to TRBJ2-4; D is uncertain. Germline assignment: CDR1 KGHSH and CDR2 LQKENI. CDR3 length: 16 residues. V lost 3 bases, J lost 0 bases, and 12 bases lay in between. Here the CDR3 reads CASSPLASIAKNIQYF. The DNA for the CDR3 is TGTGCCAGCTCACCTTTGGCCAGCATAGCCAAAAACATTCAGTACTTC.

The V call is TRBV5-1, the J call TRBJ1-2; D is possibly TRBD1 (5 bases). This CDR3 spans 18 amino acids. Trimming removed 4 bases from V and 1 base from J, with 23 bases in between. Germline CDR1 reads SGHRS; CDR2 reads YFSETQ. CDR3 sequence (DNA): TGCGCCAGCAGCCTCGAAGGAGCTCCGGGACGGCATAACTATGGCTACACCTTC. It specifies CASSLEGAPGRHNYGYTF.

V is TRBV7-6 and J is TRBJ1-3; a weak D match, TRBD1 (6 bases). V gave up 4 bases and J gave up 1 base, with 14 bases separating them. This CDR3 has 16 amino acids. Germline V gives CDR1 SGHVS, CDR2 FNYEAQ. The CDR3 sequence is CASSSTTGSSGNTIYF. Here the CDR3 DNA reads TGTGCCAGCAGCTCCACCACAGGGAGTTCTGGAAACACCATATATTTT.